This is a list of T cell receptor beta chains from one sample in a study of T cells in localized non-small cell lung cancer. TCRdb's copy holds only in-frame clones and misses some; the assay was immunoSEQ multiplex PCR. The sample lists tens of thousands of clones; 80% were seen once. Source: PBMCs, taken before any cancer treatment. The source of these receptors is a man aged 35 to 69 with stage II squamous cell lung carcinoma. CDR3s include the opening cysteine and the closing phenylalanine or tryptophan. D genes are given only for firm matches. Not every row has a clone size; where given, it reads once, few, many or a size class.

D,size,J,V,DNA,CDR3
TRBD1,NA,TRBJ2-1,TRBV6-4,TGTGCCAGCAGTGAAGGGGGACAGAATGAGCAGTTCTTC,CASSEGGQNEQFF
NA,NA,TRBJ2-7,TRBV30,TGTGCCTGGAGTGTACAATGGATTGACGAGCAGTACTTC,CAWSVQWIDEQYF
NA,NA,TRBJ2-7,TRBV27,TGTGCCAGCAGTTTGCAGGGCACAATAAACGAGCAGTACTTC,CASSLQGTINEQYF
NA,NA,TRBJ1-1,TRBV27,TGTGCCAGCAGTCCGGGGGCGGTGAACACTGAAGCTTTCTTT,CASSPGAVNTEAFF
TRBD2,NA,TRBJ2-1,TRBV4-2,TGTGCCAGCAGCGGCGGGACTAGCGTCTACAATGAGCAGTTCTTC,CASSGGTSVYNEQFF
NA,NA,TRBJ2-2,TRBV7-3,TGTGCCAGCAGCTTAAATCACGGTTCGAACACCGGGGAGCTGTTTTTT,CASSLNHGSNTGELFF
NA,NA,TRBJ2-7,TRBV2,TGTGCCAGCAGTAACCCCGGAGAGAACTACGAGCAGTACTTC,CASSNPGENYEQYF
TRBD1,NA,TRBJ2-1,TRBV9,TGTGCCAGCAGCGTAGGGGGGACAGACTTCTACAATGAGCAGTTCTTC,CASSVGGTDFYNEQFF
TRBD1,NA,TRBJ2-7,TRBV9,TGTGCCAGCAGCGTAGGCGGGACAGGTTACGAGCAGTACTTC,CASSVGGTGYEQYF
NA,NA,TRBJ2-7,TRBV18,TGTGCCAGCTCCCGTACGGACAGCTCCTACGAGCAGTACTTC,CASSRTDSSYEQYF
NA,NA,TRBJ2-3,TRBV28,TGTGCCAGCAAGAGATCCCCAGATACGCAGTATTTT,CASKRSPDTQYF
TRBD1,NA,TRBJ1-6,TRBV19,TGTGCCAGTAGTATAGATGCTTCCGGGACAGGGATAAATTCACCCCTCCACTTT,CASSIDASGTGINSPLHF
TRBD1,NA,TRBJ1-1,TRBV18,TGTGCCAGCTCACCGGGGACAGAGAACACTGAAGCTTTCTTT,CASSPGTENTEAFF
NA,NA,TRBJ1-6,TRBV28,TGTGCCAGCAGTTTAGGAACAGTTTCACCCCTCCACTTT,CASSLGTVSPLHF
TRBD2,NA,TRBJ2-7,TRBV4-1,TGCGCCAGCAGCCAAGATCGAGGCGGGGGGTTCTCCTACGAGCAGTACTTC,CASSQDRGGGFSYEQYF
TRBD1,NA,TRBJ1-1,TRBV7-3,TGTGCCAGCAGCCCTACCGGGACAGGGGGGAACACTGAAGCTTTCTTT,CASSPTGTGGNTEAFF
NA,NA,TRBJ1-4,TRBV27,TGTGCCAGCAGTCCCCGGTGGGGCCCAACTAATGAAAAACTGTTTTTT,CASSPRWGPTNEKLFF
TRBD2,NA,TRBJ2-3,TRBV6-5,TGTGCCAGCAGTTACTCCTTAGCGGGAGGGGCAGATACGCAGTATTTT,CASSYSLAGGADTQYF
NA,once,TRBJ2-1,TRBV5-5,TGTGCCAGCAGCTTGGAGGCCGAGGTATCCTACAATGAGCAGTTCTTC,CASSLEAEVSYNEQFF
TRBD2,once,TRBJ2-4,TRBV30,TGTGCCTGGACCCCTGGTATTGGGTTAAGCGGGAGTCGGAACATTCAGTACTTC,CAWTPGIGLSGSRNIQYF
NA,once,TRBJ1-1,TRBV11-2,TGTGCCAGCAGCTCCCTGGAGGGGGGGAGCACTGAAGCTTTCTTT,CASSSLEGGSTEAFF
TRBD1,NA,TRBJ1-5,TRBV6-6,TGTGCCAGCAGAGAGACAGGGGCCGGTGGGCAGCCCCAGCATTTT,CASRETGAGGQPQHF
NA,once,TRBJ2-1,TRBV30,TGTGCCTGGACCGACTCCAAATACAATGAGCAGTTCTTC,CAWTDSKYNEQFF
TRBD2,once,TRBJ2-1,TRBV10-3,TGTGCCATCAGTGGAGGGTCGGGGGGGTTAGACAATGAGCAGTTCTTC,CAISGGSGGLDNEQFF
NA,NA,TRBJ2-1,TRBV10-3,TGTGCCATCAGTGCAGCGTCTTACAATGAGCAGTTCTTC,CAISAASYNEQFF
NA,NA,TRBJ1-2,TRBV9,TGTGCCAGCAGCGTAGATCATGGGCCTTATGGCTACACCTTC,CASSVDHGPYGYTF
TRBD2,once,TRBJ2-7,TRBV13,TGTGCCAGCAGCTCCGGGGGGGGGACCTACGAGCAGTACTTC,CASSSGGGTYEQYF
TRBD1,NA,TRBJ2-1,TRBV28,TGTGCCAGCAGTCGCCGGGACAGGGTGTATTCCTACAATGAGCAGTTCTTC,CASSRRDRVYSYNEQFF
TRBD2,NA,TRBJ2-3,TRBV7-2,TGTGCCAGCAGCGGTGTTAGCGGGAGCGGGCTGGATACGCAGTATTTT,CASSGVSGSGLDTQYF
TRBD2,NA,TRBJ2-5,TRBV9,TGTGCCAGCAGCGTAGGGTTGGCTAGCGGGAGGGAGACCCAGTACTTC,CASSVGLASGRETQYF
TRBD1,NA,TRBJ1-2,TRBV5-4,TGTGCCAGCAGCACCGGGACAGTAATCTATGGCTACACCTTC,CASSTGTVIYGYTF
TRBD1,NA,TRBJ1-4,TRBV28,TGTGCCAGCAGTAAAGGACAGGTTCATAATGAAAAACTGTTTTTT,CASSKGQVHNEKLFF
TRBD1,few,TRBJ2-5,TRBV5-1,TGCGCCAGCAGCGCCGGGACAGGGGGATACCAAGAGACCCAGTACTTC,CASSAGTGGYQETQYF
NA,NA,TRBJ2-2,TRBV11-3,TGTGCCAGCAGCCCCGGGACACCGAGAGGCGGGGAGCTGTTTTTT,CASSPGTPRGGELFF
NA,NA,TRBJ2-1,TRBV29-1,TGCAGCGTTGAAGGAACGGGACCTGAGCAGTTCTTC,CSVEGTGPEQFF
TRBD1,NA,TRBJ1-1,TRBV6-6,TGTGCCAGCAGTGTTACAGGGGGGACTGAAGCTTTCTTT,CASSVTGGTEAFF
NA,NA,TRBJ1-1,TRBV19,TGTGCCAGTAGTATGGGGGCAGGGTCGGCCACTGAAGCTTTCTTT,CASSMGAGSATEAFF
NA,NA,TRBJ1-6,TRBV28,TGTGCCAGCAGTTTACAGAGCTCCTATAATTCACCCCTCCACTTT,CASSLQSSYNSPLHF
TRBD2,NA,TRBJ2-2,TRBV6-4,TGTGCCAGCAGTCCCATGAGGGCGGGAGAGGCCGGGGAGCTGTTTTTT,CASSPMRAGEAGELFF
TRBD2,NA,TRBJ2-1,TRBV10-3,TGTGCCATCAGAACGAGCGGGAGCTCCTACAATGAGCAGTTCTTC,CAIRTSGSSYNEQFF
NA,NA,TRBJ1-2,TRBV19,TGTGCCAGTAGCATCTTCACAGCTAACTATGGCTACACCTTC,CASSIFTANYGYTF
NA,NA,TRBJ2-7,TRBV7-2,TGTGCCAGCAGCCTACCTCCTCACGAGCAGTACTTC,CASSLPPHEQYF